The T cell receptor beta chain described here comes from a study of shared clonotypes between healthy human individuals. For each subset, genomic DNA was distributed in equal portions over several immunoSEQ plates. Only in-frame clones appear in the TCRdb table, and some are missing; sequencing was by immunoSEQ multiplex PCR. The sample has about 490,000 clones, around 78% seen once. The CDR3 consists of 14 residues. Per germline, CDR1 MNHNS and CDR2 SASEGT. V was clipped by 7 bases and J by 4 bases, with 16 bases between them. Overall study findings and caveats: Sampling involved blood alone; tissue repertoires likely differ.

Comment on this clone: No antigen is known for it.

The source of this sequence is a woman aged 40 to 55 in good health. Some clones in this sample may be carry-over from other donors' samples. The chain couples TRBV6-1 to TRBJ1-2, with D uncertain. The sample taken for sequencing was PBMCs. The CDR3 sequence is CASTLIPQGYGYTF. CDR3 DNA: TGTGCCAGCACTCTCATTCCCCAAGGCTATGGCTACACCTTC.